What follows are 25 T cell receptor beta chains derived from one specimen sequenced in a study of T-cell reconstitution after alpha-beta-depleted transplantation in children. A TCRbeta library incorporating unique molecular identifiers was prepared. Using its own MiXCR run on the PCR reads, TCRdb lists one record per CDR3 protein. This sample has 700,000 to 850,000 distinct CDR3 sequences, with under 20% found just once. Sequenced material: PBMCs, mostly from graft donor cells, taken 360 days after TCRalphabeta/CD19-depleted stem cell transplant. These receptors were taken from a male patient aged 10 to 17 who had a stem cell transplant for acute lymphoblastic leukemia, so the T cells may come from the graft donor.

The gene calls are TRBV14 and TRBJ2-7; D gene unclear. The length of the CDR3 is 15 residues. CDR1 SGHDN and CDR2 FVKESK come from the germline V gene. V lost 3 bases, J lost 3 bases, and 15 bases lay in between. CDR3 nucleotide sequence: TGTGCCAGCAGCCAGCTTCCTAGTAACCTCTACGAGCAGTACTTC. As protein: CASSQLPSNLYEQYF. Full variable domain (remainder filled in from reference TRBV14 and TRBJ2-7): EAGVTQFPSHSVIEKGQTVTLRCDPISGHDNLYWYRRVMGKEIKFLLHFVKESKQDESGMPNNRFLAERTGGTYSTLKVQPAELEDSGVYFCASSQLPSNLYEQYFGPGTRLTVT.

The rearrangement uses TRBV11-1 and TRBJ2-1; D ambiguous. The CDR3 runs to 13 residues. The germline V and J ends were trimmed by 8 bases and 3 bases, with 11 bases remaining between them. Germline lookup yields CDR1 SGHAT and CDR2 FQDESV (reference sequence). The CDR3 nucleotides are TGTGCCAGCGGCCCCCCGATCTACAATGAGCAGTTCTTC. This codes for CASGPPIYNEQFF. The variable domain in full, completed from reference TRBV11-1 and TRBJ2-1, reads EAEVAQSPRYKITEKSQAVAFWCDPISGHATLYWYRQILGQGPELLVQFQDESVVDDSQLPKDRFSAERLKGVDSTLKIQPAELGDSAMYLCASGPPIYNEQFFGPGTRLTVL.

Worth noting for this clonotype: A much larger clone differs by one base, so this may be a read error. The J gene is TRBJ2-2, the V gene TRBV5-6, with D unresolved. Trimming pared 4 bases from V and 9 bases from J, leaving 16 bases between. Germline V gene data show CDR1 as SGHDT and CDR2 as YYEEEE. This CDR3 region has 14 residues. The CDR3 is CASSPPVRARELFF. The DNA for the CDR3 is TGTGCCAGCAGCCCCCCTGTAAGGGCGAGGGAGCTGTTTTTT. The full variable domain, with the rest looked up from reference TRBV5-6 and TRBJ2-2, is DAGVTQSPTHLIKTRGQQVTLRCSPKSGHDTVSWYQQALGQGPQFIFQYYEEEERQRGNFPDRFSGHQFPNYSSELNVNALLLGDSALYLCASSPPVRARELFFGEGSRLTVL.

This clonotype was found a few times. The CDR3 DNA is TGTGCCAGTCTGGCGATACCGGGACTAACCGACAATGAGCAGTTCTTC. Encoded protein: CASLAIPGLTDNEQFF. The V and J genes are TRBV7-8 and TRBJ2-1, with 7 bases aligning to TRBD2. This CDR3 is 16 amino acids long. The V and J ends lost 9 bases and 5 bases, in that order; junction bases with no gene match: 16. Germline V gene lookup returns CDR1 SGHVS and CDR2 FQNEAQ.

The chain has TRBV12-3 or TRBV12-4 and TRBJ2-2; possibly TRBD2 for D (6 bases). CDR3 size: 18 residues. The V end was cut by 8 bases, the J end by 1 base, with 23 bases between. CDR3 bases: TGTGCCAGCTGGCTAGCGCTCGGATGGGCCGAGAACACCGGGGAGCTGTTTTTT. Its protein is CASWLALGWAENTGELFF.

In this sample, this clonotype turned up many times. The chain combines TRBV10-3 with TRBJ2-5; D call uncertain. Germline values: CDR1 ENHRY, CDR2 SYGVKD. The ends were cut back, 10 bases at V and 4 bases at J, with 22 bases in the middle. The CDR3 runs to 15 residues. CDR3 residues: CATYHPEAGVETQYF. For the CDR3, the DNA is TGTGCCACCTATCACCCCGAAGCTGGAGTAGAGACCCAGTACTTC.

This clonotype showed up just a few times. The rearrangement links TRBV4-1 to TRBJ2-2; a possible D gene is TRBD2 (5 bases). The germline CDR1 and CDR2 sequences are MGHRA and YSYEKL. CDR3 length: 13 amino acids. Deletions cut 4 bases from V and 4 bases from J, with 7 bases between. CDR3 in amino acids: CASSRSATGELFF. CDR3 nucleotide sequence: TGCGCCAGCAGCCGTAGCGCCACCGGGGAGCTGTTTTTT.

This clonotype was found a few times. The rearrangement links TRBV5-1 to TRBJ2-6; no definite D call. Trimming shortened V by 2 bases and J by 2 bases, and 11 bases separated the two germline ends. CDR3 length: 16 amino acids. CDR1 is SGHRS, CDR2 YFSETQ, per germline. CDR3 region: CASSFPLHTGANVLTF. CDR3 bases: TGCGCCAGCAGCTTTCCCCTTCACACTGGGGCCAACGTCCTGACTTTC.

The gene calls are TRBV4-1 and TRBJ1-1, with 7 bases aligning to TRBD1. V dropped 4 bases and J dropped 0; count of bases not matched to a gene: 8. Germline V CDR1 and CDR2: MGHRA, YSYEKL. The CDR3 extends over 16 amino acids. CDR3 nucleotides: TGCGCCAGCAGCCCGGAACCACAGGGGTTGAACACTGAAGCTTTCTTT. Residues: CASSPEPQGLNTEAFF.

The V call is TRBV4-2, the J call TRBJ2-2, with D perhaps matching TRBD2 (5 bases). The V end was cut by 2 bases, the J end by 1 base, with 11 bases between. This CDR3 contains 16 residues. Germline values: CDR1 LGHNA, CDR2 YNFKEQ. In nucleotides, the CDR3 is TGTGCCAGCAGCCAAATGGGTAGCGTGAACACCGGGGAGCTGTTTTTT. It specifies CASSQMGSVNTGELFF.

This clonotype came up many times. This chain uses TRBV15 with TRBJ2-1, with no clear D. The CDR3 is 16 residues long. Germline V gives CDR1 LNHNV, CDR2 YYDKDF (reference sequence). Trimming took off 1 base at V and 3 bases at J, with 13 bases between the two ends. This chain's CDR3 is CATSRGLHRFYNEQFF. CDR3 nucleotides: TGTGCCACCAGCAGAGGTCTACACAGATTCTACAATGAGCAGTTCTTC.

The chain links TRBV7-6 to TRBJ2-1; TRBD1 is a possible D gene (8 bases). Trimming removed 1 base from V and 8 bases from J, with 21 bases in between. Per the germline V gene, CDR1 is SGHVS and CDR2 is FNYEAQ. The CDR3 totals 17 residues. The CDR3 region has the DNA TGTGCCAGCAGCTTAGGATACCCCCAGGGGGCGGGAGATGAGCAGTTCTTC. Translated: CASSLGYPQGAGDEQFF. The full variable domain, in which reference TRBV7-6 and TRBJ2-1 provide the parts outside the CDR3, is GAGVSQSPRYKVTKRGQDVALRCDPISGHVSLYWYRQALGQGPEFLTYFNYEAQQDKSGLPNDRFSAERPEGSISTLTIQRTEQRDSAMYRCASSLGYPQGAGDEQFFGPGTRLTVL.

This clonotype showed up just a few times. The V gene is TRBV5-5, the J gene TRBJ2-7; the match to TRBD2 covers 7 bases. The CDR3 runs 14 residues. V lost 3 bases to trimming and J lost 6 bases; unmatched junction nucleotides: 9. The germline V gene has CDR1 SGHKS and CDR2 YYEKEE (reference sequence). CDR3: CASSSRTSLSEQYF. CDR3 DNA sequence: TGTGCCAGCAGCTCTCGGACTAGTTTGTCCGAGCAGTACTTC.

The V and J genes are TRBV20-1 and TRBJ2-1; TRBD2 agrees at 13 bases. The ends lost 0 bases at V and 0 bases at J; junction bases unmatched: 5. Germline assignment: CDR1 DFQATT and CDR2 SNEGSKA (reference sequence). The CDR3 spans 18 residues. CDR3 in DNA: TGCAGTGCTAGAGATCTGAGGACTAGCGGGAGCTCCTACAATGAGCAGTTCTTC. This codes for CSARDLRTSGSSYNEQFF.

V and J are TRBV12-3 or TRBV12-4 and TRBJ2-1; D not resolved. V was trimmed by 2 bases and J by 9 bases, leaving 8 bases between them. The CDR3 extends over 12 amino acids. CDR3 region: CASSLRVGEQFF. CDR3 DNA sequence: TGTGCCAGCAGTTTAAGAGTCGGTGAGCAGTTCTTC.

The chain is built from TRBV27 and TRBJ2-1; possibly TRBD2 for D (5 bases). The CDR3 consists of 13 residues. Germline lookup yields CDR1 MNHEY and CDR2 SMNVEV (reference sequence). The V gene lost 5 bases and the J gene lost 9 bases, with 14 bases spanning the gap. The CDR3 DNA is TGTGCCAGCAGTATACGGGGAGTTGGTGAGCAGTTCTTC. It encodes CASSIRGVGEQFF.

This clonotype was detected only a few times. CDR3 loop: CATSARGRGERIEQFF. The CDR3 region has the DNA TGTGCCACCAGTGCCCGCGGAAGGGGGGAAAGAATCGAGCAGTTCTTC. The genes are TRBV24-1 and TRBJ2-1, with D perhaps matching TRBD1 or TRBD2 (6 bases each). The V end was cut by 5 bases, the J end by 10 bases, with 23 bases between. The CDR3 extends over 16 amino acids. Looked up from germline, CDR1 is KGHDR and CDR2 is SFDVKD.

V is TRBV14 and J is TRBJ1-4; TRBD1 is a possible D gene (5 bases). The CDR3 length is 15 residues. Germline V gene data show CDR1 as SGHDN and CDR2 as FVKESK. V lost 2 bases and J lost 4, with 11 bases in between. The CDR3 DNA sequence: TGTGCCAGCAGCCAATTGGGACTGGGTAATGAAAAACTGTTTTTT. It encodes CASSQLGLGNEKLFF.

In this sample, this clonotype turned up many times. The genes are TRBV5-1 and TRBJ2-3, with 8 bases that match TRBD2. J gave up 5 bases and V 0 bases, and 5 bases lay outside the gene matches. Per the germline V gene, CDR1 is SGHRS and CDR2 is YFSETQ. This CDR3 is built from 15 residues. CDR3 amino acids: CASSLVSGRRDTQYF. The CDR3 DNA sequence: TGCGCCAGCAGCTTGGTAAGCGGGAGACGAGATACGCAGTATTTT.

The chain links TRBV20-1 to TRBJ1-2; D may be TRBD1 (6 bases). CDR3 length: 15 residues. The germline CDR1 and CDR2 sequences are DFQATT and SNEGSKA (reference sequence). V lost 6 bases and J 0 bases, leaving 17 bases between the germline ends. Here the CDR3 reads CSAPTGQRANYGYTF. In DNA, the CDR3 is TGCAGTGCCCCTACCGGACAGCGCGCTAACTATGGCTACACCTTC.

V is TRBV4-1 and J is TRBJ2-2; 8 bases align to TRBD2. The CDR3 length is 17 residues. CDR1 MGHRA and CDR2 YSYEKL come from the germline V gene. V gave up 1 base and J gave up 1 base; unmatched junction bases: 5. The CDR3 region is CASSQVFSGRNTGELFF. The CDR3, as DNA: TGCGCCAGCAGCCAAGTTTTCAGCGGGAGGAACACCGGGGAGCTGTTTTTT.

The chain couples TRBV7-9 to TRBJ2-2; 11 bases fit TRBD1. Trimming took 2 bases from V and 5 from J; bases not matched to a gene: 4. The CDR3 contains 16 residues. Germline-derived CDR1 and CDR2 are SEHNR and FQNEAQ (reference sequence). The CDR3 DNA sequence: TGTGCCAGCAGCTTATGGACAGGGGGCATAACCGGGGAGCTGTTTTTT. Residues: CASSLWTGGITGELFF.

CDR3 coding DNA: TGTGCCAGCAGCCCCGGCCCGGGGGGCCAAAATGAGCAGTTCTTC. This gives the protein CASSPGPGGQNEQFF. The V and J genes are TRBV7-9 and TRBJ2-1, with a possible D match to TRBD2 (7 bases). Per germline, CDR1 SEHNR and CDR2 FQNEAQ (reference sequence). This CDR3 is 15 amino acids long. The V end lost 5 bases, the J end lost 7 bases, and 18 bases lay between the germline ends.

This clonotype was seen ten or more times. The CDR3 spells CASSHRTGYNEQFF. For the CDR3, the DNA is TGTGCCAGCAGCCACCGGACAGGGTACAATGAGCAGTTCTTC. V usage is TRBV5-5 and J usage is TRBJ2-1, with 8 bases identical to TRBD1. Per the germline V gene, CDR1 is SGHKS and CDR2 is YYEKEE (reference sequence). This CDR3 is 14 amino acids long. The V gene end was trimmed by 4 bases and the J gene end by 4 bases; junction bases not matched to a gene: 4.

This clonotype was observed a few times. This chain uses TRBV25-1 with TRBJ2-5, with unresolved D. The CDR3 is made up of 15 amino acids. The V end lost 4 bases, the J end lost 1 base, and 13 bases lay between the germline ends. CDR1 is MGHDK and CDR2 is SYGVNS in the germline V gene. In DNA, the CDR3 is TGTGCCAGCAGTGCGCCCGGACGGACCCAAGAGACCCAGTACTTC. Its translation: CASSAPGRTQETQYF.